This T cell receptor (beta chain) comes out of a study of blood T cell repertoires in COVID-19. The CDR3 consists of 14 residues. Germline V gene data show CDR1 as SGHDT and CDR2 as YYEEEE. V was pared by 4 bases and J by 6 bases, with 16 bases between. Sequencing was performed with immunoSEQ multiplex PCR; in TCRdb, only in-frame clones are kept and a portion is missing. The repertoire holds over 100,000 clones, with over 65% as singletons. The TCR comes from an older woman with acute or convalescent COVID-19. This chain connects TRBV5-6 to TRBJ1-2; D is unresolved. Sequencing used peripheral blood. CDR3 sequence (DNA): TGTGCCAGCAGCCTCCGGGCGGGTTCTAATGGCTACACCTTC. This codes for CASSLRAGSNGYTF.